The next 21 T cell receptor beta chains were all read from a single sample in a study of T cells in Graves' hyperthyroidism and ophthalmopathy. Amplification yielded TCR beta CDR3 regions, with RNA transcripts as the source. The study used the HTBI primer set for a first-round RT-PCR of the TCR CDR3. TCRdb called the multiplex PCR reads again in MiXCR, with one record for every CDR3 protein. Of around 290,000 distinct CDR3 sequences listed, 13% are singletons. Material: blood. The receptors derive from a woman aged 25 to 45 with Graves' hyperthyroidism that later progressed to Graves' ophthalmopathy.

This clonotype was observed at least ten times. The gene calls are TRBV7-8 and TRBJ2-7, with TRBD2 identical over 12 bases. J lost 5 bases, V lost 5 bases, and 7 bases had no gene match. CDR3 length: 15 amino acids. In germline, CDR1 is SGHVS, CDR2 FQNEAQ. This CDR3 is CASSQRLAGDHEQYF. Here the CDR3 DNA reads TGTGCCAGCAGCCAAAGACTAGCGGGAGACCACGAGCAGTACTTC.

This clonotype has a count of ten or more. This chain joins TRBV28 and TRBJ2-1, with 12 positions matching TRBD1. The V gene's germline CDR1 is MDHEN and CDR2 SYDVKM. The CDR3 loop spans 16 amino acids. Unmatched junction bases numbered 6, after V lost 4 bases and J lost 5 bases. The CDR3 spells CASSSPGTGGHNEQFF. The DNA for the CDR3 is TGTGCCAGCAGTTCCCCCGGGACAGGGGGCCACAATGAGCAGTTCTTC.

Many counts were recorded for this clonotype. The rearrangement joins TRBV15 to TRBJ2-7, with D perhaps TRBD1 (5 bases). The germline V and J ends were trimmed by 0 bases and 6 bases, with 15 bases remaining between them. Germline V CDR1 and CDR2: LNHNV, YYDKDF (reference sequence). This CDR3 has 15 residues. The CDR3 spells CATSRDGAGLSEQYF. The CDR3 DNA follows: TGTGCCACCAGCAGAGATGGGGCAGGGCTTTCCGAGCAGTACTTC.

In this sample, this clonotype turned up a few times. The chain carries TRBV15 and TRBJ1-1; a weak D match, TRBD1 (5 bases). The V and J ends lost 1 base and 10 bases respectively, with 13 bases between them. Germline V gene sequence: CDR1 LNHNV, CDR2 YYDKDF (reference sequence). This CDR3 is 13 amino acids long. For the CDR3, the DNA is TGTGCCACCAGCAGAGGATCCCAGGGTGGAGCTTTCTTT. This encodes CATSRGSQGGAFF.

Many counts were recorded for this clonotype. The CDR3 region is CASSFLATIQPQHF. In DNA form, the CDR3 reads TGTGCCAGCAGTTTTCTGGCGACGATTCAGCCCCAGCATTTT. The genes are TRBV28 and TRBJ1-5; D ambiguous. From germline, CDR1 is MDHEN and CDR2 SYDVKM. V dropped 3 bases and J dropped 6 bases, with 12 bases sitting between them. CDR3 length equals 14 residues.

In its sample, this clonotype was seen many times. This chain connects TRBV27 to TRBJ2-7, with unresolved D. Germline lookup yields CDR1 MNHEY and CDR2 SMNVEV (reference sequence). V was clipped by 1 base and J by 0 bases, with 7 bases between them. This CDR3 region has 14 residues. The CDR3 region is CASSLFLGSYEQYF. The CDR3 coding sequence is TGTGCCAGCAGTTTATTCCTAGGCTCCTACGAGCAGTACTTC.

In its sample, this clonotype was seen many times. The genes are TRBV3-1 and TRBJ2-2; D ambiguous. The CDR3 is 17 residues long. Trimming removed 1 base at V and 4 bases at J, with 16 bases between. The germline gives CDR1 LGHDT, CDR2 YNNKEL (reference sequence). The DNA for the CDR3 is TGTGCCAGCAGCCAAGTCCTCCGGGCCCCAGGCACCGGGGAGCTGTTTTTT. This gives the protein CASSQVLRAPGTGELFF. The variable domain in full, completed from reference TRBV3-1 and TRBJ2-2, reads DTAVSQTPKYLVTQMGNDKSIKCEQNLGHDTMYWYKQDSKKFLKIMFSYNNKELIINETVPNRFSPKSPDKAHLNLHINSLELGDSAVYFCASSQVLRAPGTGELFFGEGSRLTVL.

This clonotype was seen many times. The CDR3 DNA reads as TGTGCCAGCAGTCTACTCGGGACTTCCACCTACGAGCAGTACTTC. Translation: CASSLLGTSTYEQYF. The V gene is TRBV6-5, the J gene TRBJ2-7, with D tentatively TRBD2 (6 bases). The CDR3 runs to 15 residues. The V gene's germline CDR1 is MNHEY and CDR2 SVGAGI. V dropped 5 bases and J dropped 2 bases, with 16 bases sitting between them.

The chain is built from TRBV5-6 and TRBJ2-5; TRBD2 might be the D (5 bases). The V and J ends lost 1 base and 5 bases respectively, with 12 bases between them. The CDR3 is made up of 14 amino acids. CDR1 and CDR2 from the germline V gene are SGHDT and YYEEEE. In DNA form, the CDR3 reads TGTGCCAGCAGCTTGTTTTCGCGAGGGGAGACCCAGTACTTC. Protein product: CASSLFSRGETQYF.

This clonotype was picked up many times. The rearrangement links TRBV3-1 to TRBJ2-7; D is possibly TRBD1 (6 bases). This CDR3 has 16 residues. V lost 0 bases and J lost 3, with 15 bases in between. Germline V gene lookup returns CDR1 LGHDT and CDR2 YNNKEL (reference sequence). CDR3 residues: CASSQEGAGVSYEQYF. In nucleotides, the CDR3 is TGTGCCAGCAGCCAAGAGGGGGCAGGGGTAAGCTACGAGCAGTACTTC.

This clonotype was counted ten times or more. One junction end disagrees with the germline gene, perhaps due to a read error. The chain is built from TRBV7-2 and TRBJ2-7, with TRBD2 identical over 9 bases. Germline V CDR1 and CDR2: SGHTA, FQGNSA. The CDR3 loop spans 15 amino acids. The CDR3 here is CASGFRGRGPYEQYF. The CDR3 coding sequence is TGTGCCAGCGGCTTCCGCGGGAGGGGGCCCTACGAGCAGTACTTC.

The chain recombines TRBV7-8 with TRBJ2-2; 11 nucleotides agree with TRBD1. This CDR3 comprises 15 residues. V lost 6 bases and J lost 5; bases outside the gene matches: 5. Germline V gene data show CDR1 as SGHVS and CDR2 as FQNEAQ. The CDR3 DNA reads as TGTGCCAGCAGGTGGACAGGGGGCGGTACCGGGGAGCTGTTTTTT. Residues: CASRWTGGGTGELFF.

This clonotype was found once. V gene TRBV9 combines with J gene TRBJ2-6; D is undetermined. Germline values: CDR1 SGDLS, CDR2 YYNGEE. Trimming removed 3 bases from V and 0 bases from J, with 10 bases in between. There are 16 residues in the CDR3. The CDR3 reads CASSANPGSGANVLTF. CDR3 in DNA: TGTGCCAGCAGCGCAAATCCCGGCTCTGGGGCCAACGTCCTGACTTTC.

The sample holds many counts of this clonotype. This chain uses TRBV20-1 with TRBJ2-7; 9 bases line up with TRBD2. V lost 1 base and J lost 0; bases outside the gene matches: 7. The germline V gene encodes CDR1 DFQATT and CDR2 SNEGSKA (reference sequence). The CDR3 is made up of 16 amino acids. In DNA form, the CDR3 reads TGCAGTGCTAGAGGTACTAGCGGGCGAAGCTCCTACGAGCAGTACTTC. Its translation: CSARGTSGRSSYEQYF.

Remarks on this clonotype: It may be a read error: a sequence one base away is much more abundant. This CDR3 is missing its conserved last phenylalanine or tryptophan, likely due to a read error. The chain recombines TRBV19 with TRBJ1-4; D not resolved. Trimming stripped 3 bases from V and 8 bases from J, with 4 bases between. The CDR3 has 11 residues. Per germline, CDR1 LNHDA and CDR2 SQIVND (reference sequence). The CDR3 loop is CASSIGEKLFL. DNA of the CDR3: TGTGCCAGTAGTATCGGGGAAAAACTGTTTCTT.

This clonotype was seen repeatedly, ten times or more. The rearrangement uses TRBV28 and TRBJ2-7; TRBD1 is a possible D gene (5 bases). This CDR3 region has 13 residues. V lost 8 bases, J lost 3 bases, and 14 bases lay in between. Per germline, CDR1 MDHEN and CDR2 SYDVKM. CDR3 amino acids: CASGREASYEQYF. The CDR3 DNA follows: TGTGCCAGCGGCAGGGAAGCAAGCTACGAGCAGTACTTC.

The genes are TRBV30 and TRBJ1-6; no reliable D call. The CDR3 has 14 amino acids. The germline V gene encodes CDR1 GTSNPN and CDR2 SVGIG (reference sequence). V lost 2 bases to trimming and J lost 6 bases, with 11 bases between them. The CDR3 region is CAWSSSQFNSPLHF. The CDR3 nucleotides are TGTGCCTGGAGTTCCTCGCAGTTTAATTCACCCCTCCACTTT. The entire variable domain, with the rest obtained from reference TRBV30 and TRBJ1-6, is as follows: SQTIHQWPATLVQPVGSPLSLECTVEGTSNPNLYWYRQAAGRGLQLLFYSVGIGQISSEVPQNLSASRPQDRQFILSSKKLLLSDSGFYLCAWSSSQFNSPLHFGNGTRLTVT.

The rearrangement links TRBV20-1 to TRBJ2-2; D call uncertain. The CDR3 is 14 amino acids. Germline V gives CDR1 DFQATT, CDR2 SNEGSKA (reference sequence). V lost 3 bases and J lost 4, with 12 bases in between. CDR3: CSARAGVGTGELFF. DNA of the CDR3: TGCAGTGCTAGGGCTGGGGTGGGCACCGGGGAGCTGTTTTTT.

The table lists this clonotype with many counts. This chain uses TRBV7-9 with TRBJ2-2; no clear D gene. This CDR3 spans 16 amino acids. V was clipped by 5 bases and J by 3 bases, with 16 bases between them. Germline assignment: CDR1 SEHNR and CDR2 FQNEAQ (reference sequence). The CDR3 bases are TGTGCCAGCAGCCCCGTCGGAGCGAAGCACACCGGGGAGCTGTTTTTT. Protein sequence: CASSPVGAKHTGELFF.

There are many counts of this clonotype. The V call is TRBV10-3, the J call TRBJ2-2, with 11 bases identical to TRBD2. Germline CDR1 reads ENHRY; CDR2 reads SYGVKD. The V gene end was trimmed by 5 bases and the J gene end by 0 bases; junction bases not matched to a gene: 5. The CDR3 length is 17 residues. CDR3 nucleotide sequence: TGTGCCATCAGTTCAACTAGCGGGGGCGCGAACACCGGGGAGCTGTTTTTT. As protein: CAISSTSGGANTGELFF.

The rearrangement uses TRBV11-1 and TRBJ2-1, with 13 positions matching TRBD2. The CDR3 is made up of 18 amino acids. Germline CDR1 SGHAT, CDR2 FQDESV (reference sequence). Trimming took 4 bases from V and 5 from J; bases not matched to a gene: 11. As DNA, the CDR3 is TGTGCCAGCAGCTCCTCTTTACAAACTAGCGGGAGGGACAATGAGCAGTTCTTC. Protein sequence: CASSSSLQTSGRDNEQFF. The variable domain in full, with the rest retrieved from reference TRBV11-1 and TRBJ2-1, is EAEVAQSPRYKITEKSQAVAFWCDPISGHATLYWYRQILGQGPELLVQFQDESVVDDSQLPKDRFSAERLKGVDSTLKIQPAELGDSAMYLCASSSSLQTSGRDNEQFFGPGTRLTVL.